The source of this T cell receptor (beta chain) is a study of T cell changes during pregnancy in multiple sclerosis. Method: immunoSEQ multiplex PCR; TCRdb's copy keeps in-frame clones and lacks some. The sample records some 80,000 clones, about 94% being singletons. In this sample, this clone turned up once. Trimming left V 4 bases short and J 2 bases short, with 11 bases between. This CDR3 is built from 14 residues. Germline assignment: CDR1 MDHEN and CDR2 SYDVKM. The specimen comprised CD4+ T cells from peripheral blood mononuclear cells, sampled after pregnancy. The rearrangement uses TRBV28 and TRBJ2-5; TRBD1 might be the D (7 bases). This receptor was obtained from a female donor with multiple sclerosis, enrolled in a pregnancy study. The CDR3 DNA follows: TGTGCCAGCAGTTCAGGGGGGCCTCAAGAGACCCAGTACTTC. It codes for CASSSGGPQETQYF.